The 31 T cell receptor beta chains below all came from one sample that was sequenced in a study of CD8 T cells in ankylosing spondylitis. Study results and limitations: A TCR beta motif of roughly eight highly homologous variants seemed to mark ankylosing spondylitis blood.

MiXCR, applied by TCRdb to the 5' RACE reads, yields one record per CDR3 protein. The repertoire holds roughly 670,000 distinct CDR3 sequences, with around 20% as singletons. The antigens these receptors bind are not known. Sequencing input: blood, either unsorted or a sorted T cell fraction (not recorded which). The receptors were sampled from a male donor with ankylosing spondylitis.

This clonotype has ten or more counts. The CDR3 bases are TGTGCCAGCAGCCTACTAGCGGGAGTCTCCAATGAGCAGTTCTTC. It codes for CASSLLAGVSNEQFF. The genes are TRBV4-2 and TRBJ2-1; 11 bases map to TRBD2. The V gene's germline CDR1 is LGHNA and CDR2 YNFKEQ. With 4 bases clipped from V and 6 bases from J, the junction kept 5 bases outside the gene matches. The CDR3 is 15 amino acids.

The CDR3 nucleotides are TGTGCCAGCAGTGATAGCTCGTTCACAGATACGCAGTATTTT. It specifies CASSDSSFTDTQYF. V and J are TRBV2 and TRBJ2-3; no reliable D call. The germline CDR1 and CDR2 sequences are SNHLY and FYNNEI. V lost 3 bases, J lost 2 bases, and 9 bases lay in between. CDR3 size: 14 residues.

This clonotype turned up a few times. CDR3 residues: CASSRMGGEAFF. CDR3 bases: TGTGCCAGCAGCCGAATGGGAGGGGAAGCTTTCTTT. This chain uses TRBV7-9 with TRBJ1-1, with D uncertain. This CDR3 spans 12 amino acids. The germline V gene encodes CDR1 SEHNR and CDR2 FQNEAQ (reference sequence). V lost 5 bases, J lost 8 bases, and 12 bases lay in between.

This clonotype was found a few times. The chain combines TRBV12-3 or TRBV12-4 with TRBJ2-1; no clear D gene. This CDR3 contains 14 residues. Trimming cost V 7 bases and J 0 bases, with 10 bases left between them. This CDR3 reads CASIQAPSYNEQFF. CDR3 DNA: TGTGCCAGCATCCAGGCCCCCTCCTACAATGAGCAGTTCTTC.

This sequence joins TRBV12-3 or TRBV12-4 and TRBJ1-2, with D hard to call. This CDR3 is 15 amino acids long. With 6 bases removed from V and 0 bases from J, the gap between germline ends came to 14 bases. CDR3 in amino acids: CASSSAPSTNYGYTF. The DNA of the CDR3 is TGTGCCAGCAGCTCTGCTCCCTCAACTAACTATGGCTACACCTTC.

This clonotype came up a few times. This sequence joins TRBV5-1 and TRBJ2-5; TRBD1 matches at 10 bases. Germline lookup yields CDR1 SGHRS and CDR2 YFSETQ. Trimming cost V 5 bases and J 5 bases; bases outside gene matches: 9. The CDR3 sequence is 15 residues long. CDR3 DNA: TGCGCCAGCAGACCATGGACAGGGGGGCAGGAGACCCAGTACTTC. Its protein product is CASRPWTGGQETQYF.

This clonotype was detected only a few times. V is TRBV20-1 and J is TRBJ2-4; tentatively, D is TRBD1 or TRBD2 (5 bases each). From germline, CDR1 is DFQATT and CDR2 SNEGSKA (reference sequence). The CDR3 length is 12 residues. Trimming stripped 6 bases from V and 6 bases from J, with 12 bases between. CDR3 in amino acids: CSAEGFGNIQYF. CDR3 nucleotide sequence: TGCAGTGCAGAGGGGTTCGGAAACATTCAGTACTTC.

The CDR3 sequence is CASSSWTGTLGQFF. The DNA of the CDR3 is TGTGCCAGCAGCTCCTGGACAGGGACTCTCGGGCAGTTCTTC. The chain carries TRBV7-9 and TRBJ2-1, with TRBD1 identical over 8 bases. Germline values: CDR1 SEHNR, CDR2 FQNEAQ (reference sequence). V shed 4 bases, J shed 12 bases, and the junction held 11 bases outside the gene matches. There are 14 residues in the CDR3.

The chain's CDR3 is CASSADRIYGYTF. As DNA, the CDR3 is TGTGCCAGCAGCGCCGACAGGATCTATGGCTACACCTTC. The genes are TRBV12-3 or TRBV12-4 and TRBJ1-2, with a possible D match to TRBD1 (6 bases). This CDR3 is built from 13 residues. V dropped 6 bases and J dropped 4 bases, with 12 bases sitting between them.

This rearrangement joins TRBV30 to TRBJ2-2, with 8 nucleotides matching TRBD1. Trimming took 4 bases from V and 6 from J; bases not matched to a gene: 7. From germline, CDR1 is GTSNPN and CDR2 SVGIG (reference sequence). This CDR3 comprises 14 residues. CDR3 loop: CAWNDRGRSGELFF. The CDR3 DNA sequence: TGTGCCTGGAACGACAGGGGCCGGTCCGGGGAGCTGTTTTTT.

This clonotype was seen more than once but under ten times. This chain connects TRBV7-8 to TRBJ1-3; D possibly corresponds to TRBD1 (5 bases). Trimming removed 2 bases at V and 0 bases at J, with 8 bases between. The CDR3 runs to 15 residues. Germline CDR1 SGHVS, CDR2 FQNEAQ. CDR3 protein: CASSLRRVSGNTIYF. CDR3 DNA sequence: TGTGCCAGCAGCTTACGCAGGGTCTCTGGAAACACCATATATTTT.

CDR3 loop: CASSLGEGSSSNQPQHF. The CDR3 DNA is TGTGCCAGCAGCTTAGGTGAAGGGTCCAGTAGCAATCAGCCCCAGCATTTT. The chain employs TRBV7-9 and TRBJ1-5; D gene unclear. Per germline, CDR1 SEHNR and CDR2 FQNEAQ (reference sequence). V lost 1 base, J lost 0 bases, and 13 bases lay in between. This CDR3 is built from 17 residues.

The genes are TRBV24-1 and TRBJ2-7, with D perhaps matching TRBD1 or TRBD2 (7 bases each). CDR1 KGHDR and CDR2 SFDVKD come from the germline V gene. The CDR3 contains 15 residues. V was pared by 4 bases and J by 2 bases, with 14 bases between. The CDR3 sequence is CATSEGGTATYEQYF. The CDR3 DNA reads TGTGCCACCAGTGAGGGAGGGACAGCGACCTACGAGCAGTACTTC.

This clonotype turned up a few times. The chain's CDR3 is CASSQRGYHYEQYF. As DNA, the CDR3 is TGTGCCAGCAGCCAGCGGGGGTACCACTACGAGCAGTACTTC. The chain links TRBV3-1 to TRBJ2-7; 7 nucleotides line up with TRBD2. Germline values: CDR1 LGHDT, CDR2 YNNKEL (reference sequence). There are 14 residues in the CDR3. V was pared by 3 bases and J by 3 bases, with 5 bases of the junction left unmatched.

The V and J genes are TRBV11-1 and TRBJ2-4; the match to TRBD2 covers 8 bases. After removal of 4 bases from V and 5 bases from J, the junction contained 7 bases not matched to a gene. In germline, CDR1 is SGHAT, CDR2 FQDESV (reference sequence). The CDR3 covers 15 residues. The CDR3 region is CASSSGTRRENIQYF. DNA for the CDR3: TGTGCCAGCAGCTCCGGGACTAGAAGGGAAAACATTCAGTACTTC.

The chain recombines TRBV29-1 with TRBJ2-1; D remains unclear. Germline V gives CDR1 SQVTM, CDR2 ANQGSEA. The length of the CDR3 is 16 residues. Trimming took off 6 bases at V and 3 bases at J, with 21 bases between the two ends. CDR3 protein: CSVLSNTRNYYNEQFF. CDR3 in DNA: TGCAGCGTCCTAAGTAACACAAGGAACTACTACAATGAGCAGTTCTTC.

This clonotype was observed a handful of times. The chain links TRBV20-1 to TRBJ2-5, with D possibly being TRBD2 (7 bases). This CDR3 contains 16 residues. CDR1 is DFQATT and CDR2 is SNEGSKA in the germline V gene (reference sequence). V lost 3 bases and J 0 bases, leaving 17 bases between the germline ends. Here the CDR3 DNA reads TGCAGTGCTAGGGGGGGGGCGGAGTTCAACCAAGAGACCCAGTACTTC. Amino acids: CSARGGAEFNQETQYF.

There are a few counts of this clonotype. This chain joins TRBV7-9 and TRBJ2-7; TRBD1 matches at 9 bases. CDR3 length: 15 amino acids. In germline, CDR1 is SEHNR, CDR2 FQNEAQ (reference sequence). Trimming at V came to 4 bases and at J to 5 bases, leaving 9 bases not matched to a gene. CDR3 region: CASSSPGQGEDEQYF. CDR3 coding DNA: TGTGCCAGCAGCTCGCCGGGACAGGGAGAAGACGAGCAGTACTTC.

The J gene is TRBJ2-2, the V gene TRBV20-1; 8 bases are a match to TRBD2. The CDR3 runs to 15 residues. Looked up from germline, CDR1 is DFQATT and CDR2 is SNEGSKA (reference sequence). J gave up 6 bases and V 6 bases, and 12 bases lay outside the gene matches. CDR3 DNA sequence: TGCAGTGCCCCATACGGGGGGGGCCTCGCCGGGGAGCTGTTTTTT. Translation gives CSAPYGGGLAGELFF.

V gene TRBV4-2 combines with J gene TRBJ1-6, with TRBD1 identical over 7 bases. Unmatched junction bases numbered 6, after V lost 0 bases and J lost 10 bases. The CDR3 runs to 15 residues. Per germline, CDR1 LGHNA and CDR2 YNFKEQ. CDR3 amino acids: CASSQDGTAGSPLHF. CDR3 bases: TGTGCCAGCAGCCAAGACGGGACAGCCGGGTCACCCCTCCACTTT.

This clonotype was detected many times. An end of the junction differs from the germline gene, which may be a read error. The chain is built from TRBV5-1 and TRBJ2-7; 11 positions match TRBD2. This CDR3 has 15 residues. Germline V gene data show CDR1 as SGHRS and CDR2 as YFSETQ. The CDR3 nucleotides are TGTGCCAGCAGCTTAGTAACTAGCGGGAGTTACGAGCAGTACTTC. It translates to CASSLVTSGSYEQYF. Combining the CDR3 with reference TRBV5-1 and TRBJ2-7 gives the whole variable domain KAGVTQTPRYLIKTRGQQVTLSCSPISGHRSVSWYQQTPGQGLQFLFEYFSETQRNKGNFPGRFSGRQFSNSRSEMNVSTLELGDSALYLCASSLVTSGSYEQYFGPGTRLTVT.

V is TRBV20-1 and J is TRBJ2-2; 8 bases map to TRBD1. This CDR3 region has 17 residues. V was clipped by 5 bases and J by 1 base; unmatched bases: 12. CDR1 is DFQATT, CDR2 SNEGSKA, per germline (reference sequence). The CDR3 sequence: CSAPGGGSLMNTGELFF. The CDR3 DNA sequence: TGCAGTGCTCCAGGGGGCGGATCCTTAATGAACACCGGGGAGCTGTTTTTT.

Only a few counts were recorded for this clonotype. The chain recombines TRBV4-3 with TRBJ2-3, with 9 bases that match TRBD2. After removal of 0 bases from V and 9 bases from J, the junction contained 10 bases not matched to a gene. The CDR3 loop spans 16 amino acids. Germline V lookup: CDR1 LGHNA, CDR2 YSLEER. The CDR3, as DNA: TGCGCCAGCAGCCAAGATGTAGCGGGAGCTTTTGTAACGCAGTATTTT. It specifies CASSQDVAGAFVTQYF.

This clonotype was seen a handful of times. The chain combines TRBV29-1 with TRBJ1-3; TRBD1 matches at 7 bases. The CDR3 loop spans 15 amino acids. Unmatched junction bases numbered 12, after V lost 4 bases and J lost 6 bases. Per germline, CDR1 SQVTM and CDR2 ANQGSEA. CDR3 residues: CSVALGTDPENTIYF. For the CDR3, the DNA is TGCAGCGTTGCATTGGGGACAGACCCCGAAAACACCATATATTTT.

V usage is TRBV5-1 and J usage is TRBJ2-5; possible D gene TRBD2, 6 bases. Trimming removed 2 bases from V and 3 bases from J, with 11 bases in between. This CDR3 is built from 14 residues. The germline V gene encodes CDR1 SGHRS and CDR2 YFSETQ. CDR3: CASSFILAEETQYF. CDR3 nucleotide sequence: TGCGCCAGCAGCTTTATACTAGCCGAAGAGACCCAGTACTTC.

This clonotype occurred a few times. The CDR3 nucleotides are TGCAGCGTTGAAGGTGAGGACACTGAAGCTTTCTTT. Translated, it gives CSVEGEDTEAFF. The rearrangement joins TRBV29-1 to TRBJ1-1; D is undetermined. Per germline, CDR1 SQVTM and CDR2 ANQGSEA. V was trimmed by 1 base and J by 3 bases, leaving 6 bases between them. This CDR3 spans 12 amino acids.

This clonotype turned up a few times. This chain joins TRBV6-1 and TRBJ1-5; D is unresolved. CDR1 MNHNS and CDR2 SASEGT come from the germline V gene. V dropped 6 bases and J dropped 1 base, with 16 bases sitting between them. This CDR3 is 16 amino acids long. CDR3 protein: CASRPGLLTSNQPQHF. The CDR3 bases are TGTGCCAGCAGACCCGGACTCCTCACGAGCAATCAGCCCCAGCATTTT.

This clonotype was seen more than once but under ten times. The chain carries TRBV20-1 and TRBJ1-2; D not resolved. Germline CDR1 and CDR2: DFQATT and SNEGSKA (reference sequence). The CDR3 sequence is 15 residues long. The V and J ends lost 6 bases and 2 bases respectively, with 19 bases between them. The CDR3 reads CSAESSGKSNYGYTF. DNA of the CDR3: TGCAGTGCGGAGAGTTCGGGAAAGTCGAACTATGGCTACACCTTC.

This chain's CDR3 is CASSPTLLAGAYNEQFF. The CDR3 DNA is TGTGCCAGCAGCCCGACCTTACTAGCGGGAGCCTACAATGAGCAGTTCTTC. The chain couples TRBV28 to TRBJ2-1, with 11 nucleotides matching TRBD2. From germline, CDR1 is MDHEN and CDR2 SYDVKM. The CDR3 is 17 residues long. V was pared by 6 bases and J by 2 bases, with 9 bases of the junction left unmatched.

V is TRBV28 and J is TRBJ2-1; 7 nucleotides align to TRBD1. Germline-derived CDR1 and CDR2 are MDHEN and SYDVKM. The CDR3 loop spans 14 amino acids. The V segment lost 3 bases and the J segment 7 bases; nucleotides outside the gene matches: 6. The CDR3 DNA sequence: TGTGCCAGCAGTTTTCGACAGGGACGAAATGAGCAGTTCTTC. Protein product: CASSFRQGRNEQFF.

The chain employs TRBV4-2 and TRBJ2-7; D remains ambiguous. The CDR3 covers 15 residues. Trimming cost V 1 base and J 4 bases, with 14 bases left between them. Germline V gives CDR1 LGHNA, CDR2 YNFKEQ. The CDR3 region has the DNA TGTGCCAGCAGCCAAGGGGTAAGGACGAATTACGAGCAGTACTTC. It specifies CASSQGVRTNYEQYF.